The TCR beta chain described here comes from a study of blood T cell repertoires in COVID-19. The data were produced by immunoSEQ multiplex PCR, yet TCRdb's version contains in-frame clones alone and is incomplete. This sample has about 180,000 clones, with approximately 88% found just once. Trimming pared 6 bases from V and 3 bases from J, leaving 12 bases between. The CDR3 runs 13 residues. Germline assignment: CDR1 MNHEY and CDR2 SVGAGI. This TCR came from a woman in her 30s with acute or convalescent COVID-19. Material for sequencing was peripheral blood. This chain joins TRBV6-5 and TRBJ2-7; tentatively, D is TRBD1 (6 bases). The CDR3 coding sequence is TGTGCCAGCAGGTCCCAGGGGATCTACGAGCAGTACTTC. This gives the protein CASRSQGIYEQYF.